These 5 T cell receptor beta chains share one sample of origin, sequenced in a study of blood T cells in healthy people across ages. The use of a sample-barcoded 5' primer and a J-beta primer mix characterized a second PCR of 7 to 11 cycles. TCRdb fed the 5' RACE reads into MiXCR, producing one record per CDR3 protein. The table records about 1.7 million distinct CDR3 sequences, under 30% of them present only once. Sequenced: blood. The source of these receptors is a young woman in good health.

The chain uses TRBV5-5 and TRBJ2-7, with 9 bases lining up with TRBD1. Per the germline V gene, CDR1 is SGHKS and CDR2 is YYEKEE (reference sequence). The CDR3 has 16 amino acids. Germline trimming cut 4 bases from V and 2 bases from J; bases unmatched to any gene: 10. The CDR3 reads CASSLLPGTGTYEQYF. DNA for the CDR3: TGTGCCAGCAGCCTGCTTCCCGGGACAGGGACCTACGAGCAGTACTTC. The variable domain in full, with the rest retrieved from reference TRBV5-5 and TRBJ2-7, is DAGVTQSPTHLIKTRGQQVTLRCSPISGHKSVSWYQQVLGQGPQFIFQYYEKEERGRGNFPDRFSARQFPNYSSELNVNALLLGDSALYLCASSLLPGTGTYEQYFGPGTRLTVT.

This clonotype was seen at least ten times. The CDR3: CASNRAGGPYEQFF. In DNA form, the CDR3 reads TGTGCCAGCAACCGAGCGGGGGGGCCCTATGAGCAGTTCTTC. This chain uses TRBV9 with TRBJ2-1; 10 bases map to TRBD2. This CDR3 has 14 residues. CDR1 is SGDLS and CDR2 is YYNGEE in the germline V gene. V lost 6 bases to trimming and J lost 8 bases; unmatched junction nucleotides: 8.

This clonotype has a count of ten or more. This chain joins TRBV30 and TRBJ1-2; D remains unclear. Germline lookup yields CDR1 GTSNPN and CDR2 SVGIG (reference sequence). V was shortened by 3 bases and J by 2 bases, with 7 bases between the two germline ends. The length of the CDR3 is 12 residues. The DNA of the CDR3 is TGTGCCTGGAGGTGGCTCAACTATGGCTACACCTTC. It translates to CAWRWLNYGYTF. Full variable domain (remainder filled in from reference TRBV30 and TRBJ1-2): SQTIHQWPATLVQPVGSPLSLECTVEGTSNPNLYWYRQAAGRGLQLLFYSVGIGQISSEVPQNLSASRPQDRQFILSSKKLLLSDSGFYLCAWRWLNYGYTFGSGTRLTVV.

Written as DNA, the CDR3 is TGTGCCAGCAGCCAAGGCGGACCTCCGGAAAAACTGTTTTTT. The encoded protein is CASSQGGPPEKLFF. V gene TRBV3-1 combines with J gene TRBJ1-4, with D unclear. The CDR3 contains 14 residues. Trimming left V 1 base short and J 8 bases short, with 11 bases between. Germline values: CDR1 LGHDT, CDR2 YNNKEL (reference sequence). Full variable domain (remainder filled in from reference TRBV3-1 and TRBJ1-4): DTAVSQTPKYLVTQMGNDKSIKCEQNLGHDTMYWYKQDSKKFLKIMFSYNNKELIINETVPNRFSPKSPDKAHLNLHINSLELGDSAVYFCASSQGGPPEKLFFGSGTQLSVL.

V gene TRBV30 combines with J gene TRBJ1-1; perhaps TRBD1 as D (5 bases). There are 16 residues in the CDR3. In germline, CDR1 is GTSNPN, CDR2 SVGIG (reference sequence). V lost 1 base and J lost 4, with 19 bases in between. The CDR3 DNA reads as TGTGCCTGGAGTGGACAAGCCGGGGTAAGGGGCACTGAAGCTTTCTTT. It translates to CAWSGQAGVRGTEAFF.